Listed below are T cell receptor beta chains from one sample, sequenced in a study of shared clonotypes between healthy human individuals. Assay used: immunoSEQ multiplex PCR; TCRdb lists only in-frame clones, some missing. The sample consists of under 2.5 million clones, around 90% of them appearing once. Material: naive CD4+ T cells from PBMCs. Receptor source: a man aged 18 to 30 in good health. Some clones in this sample may be carry-over from other donors' samples. Both conserved end residues are part of each CDR3. The D gene is left open where the match is weak. Rows may omit the clone size; those that give it use once, few, many or a size class.

TRBD2	TRBJ2-7	TRBV4-2	-	15	CASSPTSGSLYEQYF	TGTGCCAGCAGCCCGACTAGCGGGAGCTTGTACGAGCAGTACTTC
TRBD2	TRBJ2-7	TRBV4-1	once	16	CASSHGRTSGSGEQYF	TGCGCCAGCAGCCATGGGAGGACTAGCGGGAGTGGCGAGCAGTACTTC
-	TRBJ2-1	TRBV5-1	once	13	CASSGGTDNEQFF	TGCGCCAGCAGCGGAGGGACCGACAATGAGCAGTTCTTC
-	TRBJ2-1	TRBV5-1	-	12	CASSLGGTEQFF	TGCGCCAGCAGCTTGGGGGGGACTGAGCAGTTCTTC
-	TRBJ2-7	TRBV7-9	-	15	CASSLVRASGVEQYF	TGTGCCAGCAGCTTAGTACGGGCCTCAGGTGTCGAGCAGTACTTC
-	TRBJ1-5	TRBV19	-	13	CASSIRGNQPQHF	TGTGCCAGTAGTATACGGGGCAATCAGCCCCAGCATTTT
-	TRBJ1-1	TRBV10-3	-	13	CAISESMNTEAFF	TGTGCCATCAGTGAGTCAATGAACACTGAAGCTTTCTTT
TRBD2	TRBJ2-5	TRBV11-3	-	15	CASSVAGGPQETQYF	TGTGCCAGCAGCGTAGCGGGAGGTCCCCAAGAGACCCAGTACTTC
TRBD2	TRBJ2-2	TRBV29-1	-	16	CSVERLAGGNTGELFF	TGCAGCGTTGAGCGGCTAGCGGGGGGGAACACCGGGGAGCTGTTTTTT
-	TRBJ2-7	TRBV5-1	-	14	CASSSGDNRYEQYF	TGCGCCAGCAGTTCGGGGGACAACCGCTACGAGCAGTACTTC
-	TRBJ1-4	TRBV6-5	-	15	CASSPRGAPNEKLFF	TGTGCCAGCAGCCCCCGGGGGGCACCTAATGAAAAACTGTTTTTT
-	TRBJ2-7	TRBV5-1	-	15	CASSLGGPWSYEQYF	TGCGCCAGCAGCTTGGGGGGTCCGTGGTCCTACGAGCAGTACTTC
-	TRBJ1-1	TRBV5-4	-	16	CASSPPTGNMNTEAFF	TGTGCCAGCAGCCCTCCCACAGGGAACATGAACACTGAAGCTTTCTTT
-	TRBJ2-7	TRBV7-2	-	13	CASSRKTGYEQYF	TGTGCCAGCAGCCGAAAGACGGGATACGAGCAGTACTTC
TRBD1	TRBJ1-2	TRBV5-1	-	15	CASSFQGAPNYGYTF	TGCGCCAGCAGCTTTCAGGGGGCCCCTAACTATGGCTACACCTTC
TRBD1	TRBJ1-5	TRBV28	-	16	CASRTGQGWINQPQHF	TGTGCCAGCAGAACAGGACAGGGGTGGATCAATCAGCCCCAGCATTTT
TRBD2	TRBJ2-3	TRBV2	-	18	CASSERPSGRALPDTQYF	TGTGCCAGCAGTGAAAGGCCTAGCGGGAGAGCTCTCCCAGATACGCAGTATTTT
-	TRBJ2-7	TRBV4-1	-	13	CASSPTGPYEQYF	TGCGCCAGCAGCCCCACAGGGCCCTACGAGCAGTACTTC
-	TRBJ1-5	TRBV5-5	-	16	CASSLEGGLSNQPQHF	TGTGCCAGCAGCTTGGAAGGGGGTCTCAGCAATCAGCCCCAGCATTTT
TRBD1	TRBJ1-2	TRBV6-1	-	14	CASRGTGRPYGYTF	TGTGCCAGCAGGGGGACAGGCCGGCCCTATGGCTACACCTTC
-	TRBJ1-1	TRBV19	-	15	CASNSGQPTVSEAFF	TGTGCCAGTAACTCAGGTCAACCGACCGTAAGTGAAGCTTTCTTT
-	TRBJ1-3	TRBV6-1	-	17	CASSERRNLYSGNTIYF	TGTGCCAGCAGTGAGCGGAGAAACCTCTACTCTGGAAACACCATATATTTT
TRBD2	TRBJ2-1	TRBV5-4	-	16	CASSVGLAGSYNEQFF	TGTGCCAGCAGCGTGGGACTAGCGGGCTCCTACAATGAGCAGTTCTTC
-	TRBJ1-2	TRBV7-9	few	14	CASSFEQENYGYTF	TGTGCCAGCAGCTTCGAACAGGAAAACTATGGCTACACCTTC
TRBD1	TRBJ1-2	TRBV11-2	-	16	CASSIQGINPNYGYTF	TGTGCCAGCAGCATACAGGGGATTAACCCAAACTATGGCTACACCTTC
-	TRBJ1-4	TRBV11-2	few	14	CASTTGWTNEKLFF	TGTGCCAGCACCACCGGTTGGACTAATGAAAAACTGTTTTTT
-	TRBJ2-3	TRBV6-4	-	14	CASSDTGHTDTQYF	TGTGCCAGCAGTGACACAGGGCACACAGATACGCAGTATTTT
-	TRBJ2-5	TRBV9	-	15	CASSVGWRERETQYF	TGTGCCAGCAGCGTAGGGTGGCGGGAACGGGAGACCCAGTACTTC
TRBD2	TRBJ2-3	TRBV19	-	16	CASKISGSKGTDTQYF	TGTGCCAGTAAGATTAGCGGGAGTAAGGGGACAGATACGCAGTATTTT
-	TRBJ2-6	TRBV30	-	13	CALRLSGANVLTF	TGTGCCTTGCGTCTCTCTGGGGCCAACGTCCTGACTTTC
-	TRBJ2-1	TRBV2	-	13	CATAMGSYNEQFF	TGTGCCACCGCGATGGGCTCCTACAATGAGCAGTTCTTC
-	TRBJ2-5	TRBV7-3	-	13	CASSLRPGETQYF	TGTGCCAGCAGCCTGCGGCCAGGGGAGACCCAGTACTTC
TRBD2	TRBJ2-3	TRBV6-1	-	18	CASSAQVAGGPGTDTQYF	TGTGCCAGCAGTGCCCAGGTAGCGGGAGGGCCGGGTACAGATACGCAGTATTTT
TRBD2	TRBJ2-1	TRBV28	-	16	CASSPPGTRALMKQFF	TGTGCCAGCAGTCCCCCCGGGACTAGGGCCCTTATGAAGCAGTTCTTC
TRBD2	TRBJ2-1	TRBV9	-	15	CASSANSGSVNEQFF	TGTGCCAGCAGCGCAAATAGCGGGAGTGTGAATGAGCAGTTCTTC
-	TRBJ2-4	TRBV5-1	-	13	CASSLRGSDIQYF	TGCGCCAGCAGCTTACGGGGTTCGGACATTCAGTACTTC
-	TRBJ1-5	TRBV28	-	14	CASSLGGRNQPQHF	TGTGCCAGCAGTTTAGGAGGCAGAAATCAGCCCCAGCATTTT
-	TRBJ2-3	TRBV7-9	-	14	CASSLYRVADTQYF	TGTGCCAGCAGCTTATACCGGGTTGCAGATACGCAGTATTTT
-	TRBJ2-2	TRBV2	-	11	CASGWTGELFF	TGTGCCAGCGGCTGGACCGGGGAGCTGTTTTTT
-	TRBJ2-4	TRBV4-1	-	12	CASSPGENIQYF	TGCGCCAGCAGCCCGGGGGAAAACATTCAGTACTTC
TRBD2	TRBJ2-1	TRBV7-6	-	16	CASSLRRLAGVDEQFF	TGTGCCAGCAGCTTAAGGCGACTAGCGGGAGTCGATGAGCAGTTCTTC
TRBD1	TRBJ2-7	TRBV28	-	16	CASSPVAGQGAYEQYF	TGTGCCAGCAGTCCCGTCGCGGGACAGGGGGCCTACGAGCAGTACTTC
TRBD1	TRBJ2-5	TRBV7-3	-	18	CASSQRQGATGYQETQYF	TGTGCCAGCAGCCAAAGACAGGGGGCGACGGGGTATCAAGAGACCCAGTACTTC
-	TRBJ2-3	TRBV20-1	-	11	CSSSFTDTQYF	TGCAGCTCAAGTTTCACAGATACGCAGTATTTT
TRBD1	TRBJ2-1	TRBV10-1	-	13	CASSWDSPNEQFF	TGCGCCAGCAGTTGGGACAGCCCTAATGAGCAGTTCTTC
-	TRBJ1-2	TRBV2	once	15	CASSSIGADNYGYTF	TGTGCCAGCAGTTCTATCGGGGCTGATAACTATGGCTACACCTTC
TRBD1	TRBJ2-7	TRBV4-1	-	13	CASSRETGNEQYF	TGCGCCAGCAGCCGGGAGACAGGGAACGAGCAGTACTTC
TRBD2	TRBJ2-1	TRBV4-2	-	18	CASSQDRLGLAGGLKQFF	TGTGCCAGCAGCCAAGATCGACTGGGGCTAGCGGGAGGGCTTAAGCAGTTCTTC
-	TRBJ1-1	TRBV7-2	-	13	CASTPEVGTEAFF	TGTGCCAGCACCCCCGAGGTAGGCACTGAAGCTTTCTTT
-	TRBJ2-4	TRBV1	-	20	CTSSQVRDGRAGGPADIQYF	TGCACCAGCAGCCAAGTGCGGGACGGTCGGGCGGGAGGGCCTGCGGACATTCAGTACTTC
TRBD1	TRBJ1-1	TRBV5-8	-	18	CASSLFRGQTAPNTEAFF	TGTGCCAGCAGCTTATTCAGGGGGCAAACTGCTCCGAACACTGAAGCTTTCTTT
-	TRBJ2-1	TRBV28	-	15	CASTGGGTGANEQFF	TGTGCCAGCACCGGGGGGGGAACAGGGGCCAATGAGCAGTTCTTC